These 21 T cell receptor beta chains share one sample of origin, sequenced in a study of technical replicates of blood from several donors. Here immunoSEQ multiplex PCR was the method, and the copy in TCRdb shows in-frame clones only, minus some. The sample holds over 90,000 clones; 95% are singletons and the top ten take 0.2% to 0.25%. Sample: T cells isolated from PBMCs. These receptors all stem from a human donor in good health.

This clone came up once. The chain carries TRBV7-2 and TRBJ1-1, with unresolved D. This CDR3 region has 15 residues. Per germline, CDR1 SGHTA and CDR2 FQGNSA. V shed 1 base and J shed 4 bases, with 13 bases lying between them. The CDR3 DNA reads as TGTGCCAGCAGCTTAGTAGCCACCCTGGGCACTGAAGCTTTCTTT. This sequence encodes CASSLVATLGTEAFF.

The rearrangement links TRBV28 to TRBJ2-7; TRBD1 agrees at 9 bases. V was pared by 5 bases and J by 0 bases, with 5 bases of the junction left unmatched. Germline CDR1 MDHEN, CDR2 SYDVKM. The CDR3 has 15 residues. As DNA, the CDR3 is TGTGCCAGCAGTCCCGGGGACAGGGCCTCCTACGAGCAGTACTTC. Encoded protein: CASSPGDRASYEQYF.

The chain has TRBV6-5 and TRBJ1-1, with a tentative D call TRBD1 (5 bases). V was clipped by 4 bases and J by 0 bases, with 12 bases between them. CDR1 is MNHEY and CDR2 is SVGAGI in the germline V gene. The CDR3 is 15 residues long. CDR3 coding DNA: TGTGCCAGCAGTTTTGCAGGGTCCGTGAACACTGAAGCTTTCTTT. Amino acids: CASSFAGSVNTEAFF.

This clone has only one observation. The genes are TRBV2 and TRBJ1-5; maybe TRBD1 (5 bases). The CDR3 sequence is 13 residues long. V lost 4 bases and J lost 4, with 8 bases in between. CDR1 and CDR2 from the germline V gene are SNHLY and FYNNEI. CDR3 loop: CASSVQVNQPQHF. The CDR3 coding sequence is TGTGCCAGCAGTGTACAGGTTAATCAGCCCCAGCATTTT.

This chain connects TRBV5-1 to TRBJ2-7; 7 bases fit TRBD2. The trim removed 0 bases at V and 1 base at J, leaving 4 bases unmatched. The CDR3 contains 15 residues. The V gene's germline CDR1 is SGHRS and CDR2 YFSETQ. DNA for the CDR3: TGCGCCAGCAGCTTGGAGGGAGGGCCGTCCTACGAGCAGTACTTC. It specifies CASSLEGGPSYEQYF.

This rearrangement joins TRBV4-2 to TRBJ2-3; D may be TRBD2 (5 bases). CDR3 size: 17 residues. V gave up 0 bases and J gave up 3 bases, with 16 bases separating them. Germline values: CDR1 LGHNA, CDR2 YNFKEQ. For the CDR3, the DNA is TGTGCCAGCAGCCAAGATAGGTTCGGGGATGGTACAGATACGCAGTATTTT. Protein sequence: CASSQDRFGDGTDTQYF.

The rearrangement links TRBV5-4 to TRBJ1-2, with a tentative D call TRBD1 (5 bases). The germline V and J ends were trimmed by 4 bases and 0 bases, with 13 bases remaining between them. CDR3 length: 15 residues. The germline gives CDR1 SGHNT, CDR2 YYREEE (reference sequence). The CDR3 DNA is TGTGCCAGCAGCCCTCAGGGAACAGCTAACTATGGCTACACCTTC. Amino acid sequence: CASSPQGTANYGYTF.

This clone was detected only once. The chain employs TRBV4-1 and TRBJ2-7, with D unresolved. In germline, CDR1 is MGHRA, CDR2 YSYEKL. The CDR3 has 13 residues. The V end lost 1 base, the J end lost 3 bases, and 7 bases lay between the germline ends. CDR3 amino acids: CASSQGSSYEQYF. CDR3 coding DNA: TGCGCCAGCAGCCAAGGTTCGAGCTACGAGCAGTACTTC.

This rearrangement joins TRBV14 to TRBJ2-1; D may be TRBD2 (6 bases). Germline V CDR1 and CDR2: SGHDN, FVKESK. There are 20 residues in the CDR3. The V end was cut by 0 bases, the J end by 4 bases, with 25 bases between. CDR3 bases: TGTGCCAGCAGCCAAGACCGCCGACGGGGGACGCTAATCCGTTACAATGAGCAGTTCTTC. Amino acids: CASSQDRRRGTLIRYNEQFF.

J is TRBJ2-5 and V is TRBV9, with 12 positions matching TRBD2. The CDR3 runs 17 residues. Trimming at V came to 3 bases and at J to 2 bases, leaving 8 bases not matched to a gene. The germline gives CDR1 SGDLS, CDR2 YYNGEE. CDR3 coding DNA: TGTGCCAGCAGCGAAAAACCACTAGCGGGAGGACAAGAGACCCAGTACTTC. Translating gives CASSEKPLAGGQETQYF.

The CDR3 loop is CASSEQGANTEAFF. The CDR3 DNA reads TGTGCCAGCAGCGAACAGGGGGCCAACACTGAAGCTTTCTTT. The rearrangement joins TRBV7-9 to TRBJ1-1; 9 nucleotides match TRBD1. The CDR3 is 14 amino acids. CDR1 is SEHNR and CDR2 is FQNEAQ in the germline V gene (reference sequence). Trimming cost V 5 bases and J 2 bases; bases outside gene matches: 3.

The chain joins TRBV2 to TRBJ1-2; D unresolved. Trimming shortened V by 3 bases and J by 12 bases, and 11 bases separated the two germline ends. The CDR3 has 11 amino acids. Germline-derived CDR1 and CDR2 are SNHLY and FYNNEI. Here the CDR3 DNA reads TGTGCCAGCAGTGAGGAGGTAATCAACACCTTC. Its translation: CASSEEVINTF. Based on the CDR3 plus reference TRBV2 and TRBJ1-2, the full variable domain is EPEVTQTPSHQVTQMGQEVILRCVPISNHLYFYWYRQILGQKVEFLVSFYNNEISEKSEIFDDQFSVERPDGSNFTLKIRSTKLEDSAMYFCASSEEVINTFGSGTRLTVV.

The rearrangement joins TRBV4-1 to TRBJ1-2, with a tentative D call TRBD1 (6 bases). V was shortened by 1 base and J by 3 bases, with 21 bases between the two germline ends. The CDR3 is made up of 18 amino acids. Germline V CDR1 and CDR2: MGHRA, YSYEKL. The CDR3 reads CASSQGGVRGIQDYGYTF. In DNA form, the CDR3 reads TGCGCCAGCAGCCAAGGTGGGGTGAGGGGGATTCAAGACTATGGCTACACCTTC.

The chain has TRBV12-5 and TRBJ1-5; 7 positions match TRBD1. The V and J ends lost 1 base and 2 bases, in that order; junction bases with no gene match: 5. Germline CDR1 LGHNT, CDR2 FRNRAP. CDR3 length: 16 residues. CDR3 region: CASGLGNRGGNQPQHF. The CDR3 DNA reads TGTGCTAGTGGTTTGGGCAACAGGGGTGGCAATCAGCCCCAGCATTTT.

The chain couples TRBV19 to TRBJ2-7; 8 nucleotides line up with TRBD1. Unmatched junction bases numbered 10, after V lost 3 bases and J lost 0 bases. The CDR3 spans 17 residues. Germline CDR1 is LNHDA and CDR2 is SQIVND (reference sequence). CDR3 nucleotides: TGTGCCAGTAGTATCCTTCCTGGCAGGGGGCACTCCTACGAGCAGTACTTC. Translating it yields CASSILPGRGHSYEQYF.

This rearrangement joins TRBV7-9 to TRBJ1-2; D is unclear. Germline CDR1 reads SEHNR; CDR2 reads FQNEAQ (reference sequence). Trimming pared 1 base from V and 2 bases from J, leaving 8 bases between. CDR3 size: 14 residues. DNA for the CDR3: TGTGCCAGCAGCTTAGAAGCACTGAACTATGGCTACACCTTC. Translation: CASSLEALNYGYTF.

The chain links TRBV6-1 to TRBJ2-3; the D gene is possibly TRBD2 (6 bases). The CDR3 runs 17 residues. CDR1 is MNHNS, CDR2 SASEGT, per germline. With 0 bases removed from V and 0 bases from J, the gap between germline ends came to 13 bases. Here the CDR3 DNA reads TGTGCCAGCAGTGAAGCGCGGGGAGTTGCTAGCACAGATACGCAGTATTTT. It yields the protein CASSEARGVASTDTQYF.

This chain joins TRBV18 and TRBJ1-3, with D possibly being TRBD1 (5 bases). Germline V gene data show CDR1 as KGHSH and CDR2 as LQKENI. V shed 6 bases and J shed 7 bases, with 13 bases lying between them. The CDR3 extends over 13 amino acids. CDR3: CASSSDSLNTIYF. CDR3 sequence (DNA): TGTGCCAGCTCCAGCGACAGTCTCAACACCATATATTTT.

The rearrangement uses TRBV27 and TRBJ1-2; D possibly corresponds to TRBD1 (5 bases). Germline values: CDR1 MNHEY, CDR2 SMNVEV (reference sequence). The V end lost 3 bases, the J end lost 1 base, and 9 bases lay between the germline ends. The CDR3 has 14 amino acids. Written as DNA, the CDR3 is TGTGCCAGCAGTTTGAACAGGCTTAACTATGGCTACACCTTC. Amino acid sequence: CASSLNRLNYGYTF.

The chain employs TRBV30 and TRBJ2-6; perhaps TRBD1 as D (5 bases). The germline V gene has CDR1 GTSNPN and CDR2 SVGIG (reference sequence). Trimming shortened V by 0 bases and J by 4 bases, and 16 bases separated the two germline ends. CDR3 length equals 17 residues. In nucleotides, the CDR3 is TGTGCCTGGAGTGTAAAGGGGCGCTTCCTGGGGGCCAACGTCCTGACTTTC. It specifies CAWSVKGRFLGANVLTF.

V is TRBV7-7 and J is TRBJ1-4; no definite D call. Trimming removed 1 base at V and 6 bases at J, with 6 bases between. The CDR3 has 13 residues. Germline-derived CDR1 and CDR2 are SSHAT and FNYEAQ (reference sequence). In DNA form, the CDR3 reads TGTGCCAGCAGCTTAGGTCAGGATGAAAAACTGTTTTTT. Protein sequence: CASSLGQDEKLFF. The variable domain in full, with the rest retrieved from reference TRBV7-7 and TRBJ1-4, is GAGVSQSPRYKVTKRGQDVTLRCDPISSHATLYWYQQALGQGPEFLTYFNYEAQPDKSGLPSDRFSAERPEGSISTLTIQRTEQRDSAMYRCASSLGQDEKLFFGSGTQLSVL.